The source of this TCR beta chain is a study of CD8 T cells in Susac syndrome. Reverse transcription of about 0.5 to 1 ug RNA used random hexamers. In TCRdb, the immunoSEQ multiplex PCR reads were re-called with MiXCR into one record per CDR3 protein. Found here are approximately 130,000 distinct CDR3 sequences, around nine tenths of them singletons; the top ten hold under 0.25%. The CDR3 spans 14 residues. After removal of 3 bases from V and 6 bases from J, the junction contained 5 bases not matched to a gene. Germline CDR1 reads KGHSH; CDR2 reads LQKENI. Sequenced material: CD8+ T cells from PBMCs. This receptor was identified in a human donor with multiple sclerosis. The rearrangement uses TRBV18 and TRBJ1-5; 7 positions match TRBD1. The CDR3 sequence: CASSPPGQTQPQHF. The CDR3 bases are TGTGCCAGCTCACCCCCGGGACAGACTCAGCCCCAGCATTTT.